Presented here are 22 T cell receptor beta chains from one specimen sequenced in a study of cytomegalovirus exposure and HLA in healthy donors. PCR amplification relied on 60 Vbeta primers (plus 13 Jbeta primers). The data were produced by immunoSEQ multiplex PCR, yet TCRdb's version contains in-frame clones alone and is incomplete. The table has about 160,000 clones, under 80% seen once; the top ten hold over 2%. The sample taken for sequencing was PBMCs. The origin of the receptors is a female donor in good health and CMV-seronegative.

The chain recombines TRBV5-1 with TRBJ1-6; 8 bases map to TRBD1. Germline CDR1 and CDR2: SGHRS and YFSETQ. J lost 7 bases, V lost 4 bases, and 7 bases had no gene match. The CDR3 has 15 amino acids. CDR3 in DNA: TGCGCCAGCAGCCGAGAGACAGGGGCGAATTCACCCCTCCACTTT. This encodes CASSRETGANSPLHF.

The chain uses TRBV5-1 and TRBJ2-1; 9 bases match TRBD2. The CDR3 runs 16 residues. J lost 8 bases, V lost 4 bases, and 13 bases had no gene match. Germline lookup yields CDR1 SGHRS and CDR2 YFSETQ. The CDR3 loop is CASSDGGAGGLDEQFF. In DNA form, the CDR3 reads TGCGCCAGCAGCGATGGGGGGGCGGGAGGGCTGGATGAGCAGTTCTTC.

V and J are TRBV5-1 and TRBJ2-1; 7 bases are a match to TRBD2. Germline CDR1 reads SGHRS; CDR2 reads YFSETQ. This CDR3 is built from 15 residues. The V and J ends lost 4 bases and 0 bases, in that order; junction bases with no gene match: 4. CDR3 in DNA: TGCGCCAGCAGCGCCCTAGCGGTCTCCTACAATGAGCAGTTCTTC. Translation: CASSALAVSYNEQFF.

This rearrangement joins TRBV7-3 to TRBJ1-1; 8 bases align to TRBD1. Trimming at V came to 2 bases and at J to 7 bases, leaving 9 bases not matched to a gene. CDR3 size: 15 residues. Germline V gives CDR1 SGHTA, CDR2 FQGTGA. CDR3 coding DNA: TGTGCCAGCAGCTTACATCCGCGGGACAGGCGTGAAGCTTTCTTT. Protein sequence: CASSLHPRDRREAFF.

The chain joins TRBV11-2 to TRBJ1-6; 8 nucleotides align to TRBD1. V gave up 3 bases and J gave up 10 bases; unmatched junction bases: 8. From germline, CDR1 is SGHAT and CDR2 FQNNGV. The CDR3 sequence is 15 residues long. The CDR3 region has the DNA TGTGCCAGCAGCTTCCTCGGACAGGGTCGATCACCCCTCCACTTT. This encodes CASSFLGQGRSPLHF.

The chain recombines TRBV18 with TRBJ1-4, with D perhaps TRBD1 (5 bases). The CDR3 totals 17 residues. The germline CDR1 and CDR2 sequences are KGHSH and LQKENI. Trimming shortened V by 2 bases and J by 3 bases, and 16 bases separated the two germline ends. The CDR3 loop is CASSPTGLPMPNEKLFF. In nucleotides, the CDR3 is TGTGCCAGCTCACCAACGGGACTGCCGATGCCTAATGAAAAACTGTTTTTT.

A single count supports this clone. The chain recombines TRBV18 with TRBJ2-1, with D perhaps matching TRBD1 (6 bases). Germline CDR1 reads KGHSH; CDR2 reads LQKENI. V shed 3 bases and J shed 6 bases, with 21 bases lying between them. The CDR3 runs to 17 residues. As DNA, the CDR3 is TGTGCCAGCTCACCCATTGGGACACCGACTCAGGGCAATGAGCAGTTCTTC. It specifies CASSPIGTPTQGNEQFF. Full variable domain (remainder filled in from reference TRBV18 and TRBJ2-1): NAGVMQNPRHLVRRRGQEARLRCSPMKGHSHVYWYRQLPEEGLKFMVYLQKENIIDESGMPKERFSAEFPKEGPSILRIQQVVRGDSAAYFCASSPIGTPTQGNEQFFGPGTRLTVL.

V gene TRBV7-9 combines with J gene TRBJ1-2, with a tentative D call TRBD1 (6 bases). The CDR3 contains 12 residues. V gave up 4 bases and J gave up 3 bases, with 6 bases separating them. Germline V lookup: CDR1 SEHNR, CDR2 FQNEAQ (reference sequence). The CDR3 nucleotides read TGTGCCAGCAGCTGGACAGACTATGGCTACACCTTC. Its protein product is CASSWTDYGYTF.

This chain links TRBV4-1 with TRBJ2-2; TRBD2 might be the D (5 bases). V lost 5 bases and J lost 1, with 17 bases in between. Germline loops: CDR1 MGHRA, CDR2 YSYEKL. The CDR3 has 17 amino acids. CDR3 region: CASSLAMGGGNTGELFF. The CDR3 DNA reads as TGCGCCAGCAGCTTGGCAATGGGTGGAGGGAACACCGGGGAGCTGTTTTTT.

This clone was observed a few times. The chain links TRBV9 to TRBJ2-1; TRBD2 aligns across 9 bases. The CDR3 spans 15 residues. The germline gives CDR1 SGDLS, CDR2 YYNGEE. Trimming removed 4 bases from V and 5 bases from J; junction bases left unmatched: 7. The CDR3 DNA reads TGTGCCAGCAGCCCGAGACTAGCGGTCAACAATGAGCAGTTCTTC. Encoded protein: CASSPRLAVNNEQFF.

V gene TRBV19 combines with J gene TRBJ1-2, with D perhaps matching TRBD1 (5 bases). This CDR3 comprises 13 residues. Germline assignment: CDR1 LNHDA and CDR2 SQIVND (reference sequence). Between the trimmed V and J ends, which lost 3 bases and 6 bases, there was a span of 11 bases. The CDR3 sequence: CASSIGWGNGYTF. The CDR3 bases are TGTGCCAGTAGTATCGGTTGGGGCAATGGCTACACCTTC.

The gene calls are TRBV27 and TRBJ1-5; TRBD1 aligns across 9 bases. The CDR3 is 16 residues long. Germline V gene sequence: CDR1 MNHEY, CDR2 SMNVEV (reference sequence). V was clipped by 4 bases and J by 5 bases; unmatched bases: 9. CDR3 DNA sequence: TGTGCCAGCAGTTCCCAATCTACAGGGGGCGATCAGCCCCAGCATTTT. It specifies CASSSQSTGGDQPQHF.

In its sample, this clone was seen a few times. For the CDR3, the DNA is TGTGCCTGGAAGACAGCCCCGACTGAAGCTTTCTTT. Its translation is CAWKTAPTEAFF. V and J are TRBV30 and TRBJ1-1, with D perhaps matching TRBD1 (5 bases). V shed 4 bases and J shed 5 bases, with 11 bases lying between them. Germline V gives CDR1 GTSNPN, CDR2 SVGIG (reference sequence). This CDR3 contains 12 residues.

The rearrangement links TRBV9 to TRBJ2-3, with 8 bases matching TRBD2. V shed 3 bases, J shed 4 bases, and the junction held 7 bases outside the gene matches. From germline, CDR1 is SGDLS and CDR2 YYNGEE. CDR3 length: 15 residues. The CDR3 coding sequence is TGTGCCAGCAGCGCCGGGGGGGCTGAGGCAGATACGCAGTATTTT. Residues: CASSAGGAEADTQYF.

The chain recombines TRBV27 with TRBJ1-6; tentatively, D is TRBD1 (6 bases). Trimming pared 3 bases from V and 5 bases from J, leaving 23 bases between. The CDR3 has 19 amino acids. Germline V gene data show CDR1 as MNHEY and CDR2 as SMNVEV (reference sequence). In DNA, the CDR3 is TGTGCCAGCAGTTTTCGGTTTTTCCCCGGGACACCTAATAATTCACCCCTCCACTTT. It codes for CASSFRFFPGTPNNSPLHF.

In DNA form, the CDR3 reads TGTGCCAGCAGCCGGGACAGCGAAAATGAAAAACTGTTTTTT. Protein product: CASSRDSENEKLFF. The V call is TRBV6-1, the J call TRBJ1-4; 7 bases align to TRBD1. There are 14 residues in the CDR3. CDR1 and CDR2 (germline): MNHNS, SASEGT. Trimming at V came to 6 bases and at J to 5 bases, leaving 6 bases not matched to a gene.

This clone came up once. The chain carries TRBV5-5 and TRBJ1-5, with D unclear. CDR1 and CDR2 from the germline V gene are SGHKS and YYEKEE (reference sequence). V was cut by 2 bases and J by 8 bases, with 14 bases left in between. This CDR3 spans 14 amino acids. The CDR3 is CASSFTDPIEPQHF. The CDR3 DNA follows: TGTGCCAGCAGCTTTACAGACCCAATCGAGCCCCAGCATTTT.

The chain has TRBV9 and TRBJ2-1, with D unresolved. V was clipped by 2 bases and J by 0 bases, with 9 bases between them. This CDR3 contains 15 residues. Per the germline V gene, CDR1 is SGDLS and CDR2 is YYNGEE. The CDR3 sequence is CASSVDLSSYNEQFF. CDR3 DNA: TGTGCCAGCAGCGTTGACTTGAGCTCCTACAATGAGCAGTTCTTC.

The chain employs TRBV6-5 and TRBJ1-6, with 10 bases aligning to TRBD1. Trimming at V came to 4 bases and at J to 7 bases, leaving 1 base not matched to a gene. Germline CDR1 is MNHEY and CDR2 is SVGAGI. CDR3 length equals 14 residues. CDR3 sequence reads: CASSWDRGNSPLHF. CDR3 nucleotides: TGTGCCAGCAGTTGGGACAGGGGCAATTCACCCCTCCACTTT.

The chain employs TRBV18 and TRBJ2-7, with 7 bases aligning to TRBD1. CDR1 is KGHSH, CDR2 LQKENI, per germline. V trimming: 1 base; J trimming: 0 bases; junction bases outside the gene matches: 3. This CDR3 has 15 residues. Written as DNA, the CDR3 is TGTGCCAGCTCACCACGAGGGACAGTCTCCTACGAGCAGTACTTC. This sequence encodes CASSPRGTVSYEQYF.

Concerning this clone: Other DNA sequences in the sample encode the same CDR3. V is TRBV30 and J is TRBJ1-5; TRBD1 is a possible D gene (5 bases). CDR3 size: 13 residues. Germline loops: CDR1 GTSNPN, CDR2 SVGIG (reference sequence). Trimming stripped 4 bases from V and 2 bases from J, with 9 bases between. This chain's CDR3 is CAWNGGGNQPQHF. Here the CDR3 DNA reads TGTGCCTGGAACGGGGGAGGCAATCAGCCCCAGCATTTT.

Only one count was recorded for this clone. Other nucleotide sequences from this sample produce the same CDR3. V usage is TRBV2 and J usage is TRBJ1-1; 7 nucleotides line up with TRBD1. Germline trimming cut 3 bases from V and 2 bases from J; bases unmatched to any gene: 3. This CDR3 spans 14 amino acids. CDR1 is SNHLY, CDR2 FYNNEI, per germline. As DNA, the CDR3 is TGTGCCAGCAGTGAGCAGGGGGTCAACACTGAAGCTTTCTTT. Amino acid sequence: CASSEQGVNTEAFF.